The present T cell receptor beta chain was sequenced within a study of T-cell reconstitution after alpha-beta-depleted transplantation in children. In this sample, this clonotype turned up a few times. CDR3 size: 18 residues. The germline gives CDR1 SGHAT, CDR2 FQNNGV. Trimming removed 0 bases from V and 3 bases from J, with 19 bases in between. Unique molecular identifiers were incorporated into the prepared TCRbeta library. TCRdb passed the PCR reads through MiXCR, listing each CDR3 protein once. The data show more than 550,000 distinct CDR3 sequences, more than 9% seen once. The source is a human donor who donated a stem cell graft to a child with acute myeloid leukemia. The chain uses TRBV11-2 and TRBJ2-3; D is perhaps TRBD2 (6 bases). Sequenced here: PBMCs from the stem cell graft donor, sampled from the stem cell graft. The CDR3 bases are TGTGCCAGCAGCTTAGATGTGCTTCGGGGGAGTGGGACAGATACGCAGTATTTT. This sequence encodes CASSLDVLRGSGTDTQYF.